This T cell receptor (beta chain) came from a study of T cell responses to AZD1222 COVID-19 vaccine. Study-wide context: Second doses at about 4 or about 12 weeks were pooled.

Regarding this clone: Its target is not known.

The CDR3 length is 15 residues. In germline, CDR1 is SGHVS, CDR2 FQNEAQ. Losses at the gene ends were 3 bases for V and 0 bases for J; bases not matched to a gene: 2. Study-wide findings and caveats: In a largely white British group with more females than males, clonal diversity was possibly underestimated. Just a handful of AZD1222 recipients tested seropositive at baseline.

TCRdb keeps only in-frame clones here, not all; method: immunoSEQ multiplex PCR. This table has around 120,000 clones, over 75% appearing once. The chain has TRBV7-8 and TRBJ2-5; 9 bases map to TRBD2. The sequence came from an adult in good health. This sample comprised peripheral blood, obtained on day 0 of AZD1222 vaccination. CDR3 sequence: CASSFSSGDQETQYF. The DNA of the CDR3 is TGTGCCAGCAGCTTTTCTAGCGGGGACCAAGAGACCCAGTACTTC.